This is a list of T cell receptor beta chains from one sample in a study of neurological immune-mediated disorders. TCRdb used MiXCR to reprocess the 5' RACE reads, holding one entry per CDR3 protein. This sample has about 88,000 distinct CDR3 sequences, with 3.5% found just once. Sequencing used PBMCs. The receptors come from a woman aged 18-29 years with multiple sclerosis. Each CDR3 is given with its conserved first and last residue. D genes are given only for firm matches. A clone size is listed for some rows: how often the clone was seen (once, few, many), or a class if it is expanded.

cdr3_aa | cdr3_nt | j_call | clone_size | v_call | d_call
CASRPPTGNSYEQYF | TGTGCCAGCAGACCCCCGACAGGGAACTCCTACGAGCAGTACTTC | TRBJ2-7 | many | TRBV6-2/TRBV6-3 | TRBD1
CASSPRATGELFF | TGTGCCAGCAGTCCTAGGGCTACCGGGGAGCTGTTTTTT | TRBJ2-2 | many | TRBV27 | .
CASSQDRSGQPQHF | TGCGCCAGCAGCCAGGACAGGTCGGGTCAGCCCCAGCATTTT | TRBJ1-5 | . | TRBV4-1 | TRBD1
CSARDFRGLGGAFF | TGCAGTGCTAGAGATTTCAGGGGCCTTGGTGGTGCTTTCTTT | TRBJ1-1 | many | TRBV20-1 | .
CSATPEGWTSEQFF | TGCAGTGCTACCCCCGAGGGGTGGACAAGTGAGCAGTTCTTC | TRBJ2-1 | many | TRBV20-1 | .
CSAISGGAGTDTQYF | TGCAGTGCTATTAGCGGGGGGGCGGGCACAGATACGCAGTATTTT | TRBJ2-3 | many | TRBV20-1 | TRBD2
CASSLGLAGAPDTQYF | TGTGCCAGCAGCTTGGGACTAGCGGGGGCCCCAGATACGCAGTATTTT | TRBJ2-3 | many | TRBV7-9 | TRBD2
CASSGAPYEQYF | TGTGCCAGCAGTGGGGCCCCCTACGAGCAGTACTTC | TRBJ2-7 | many | TRBV12-3/TRBV12-4 | .
CASSTWIQGPGREQYF | TGCGCCAGCAGCACTTGGATACAGGGTCCGGGTCGCGAGCAGTACTTC | TRBJ2-7 | many | TRBV5-1 | .
CASSPHGYSSYNEQFF | TGCGCCAGCAGCCCCCATGGGTACAGCTCCTACAATGAGCAGTTCTTC | TRBJ2-1 | few | TRBV5-1 | .
CASSQSGQLDEKLFF | TGCGCCAGCAGCCAGTCAGGTCAATTAGATGAAAAACTGTTTTTT | TRBJ1-4 | many | TRBV5-1 | .
CAISEITGRSGKTIYF | TGTGCCATCAGTGAGATTACAGGACGCTCTGGAAAAACCATATATTTT | TRBJ1-3 | few | TRBV10-3 | .
CASSSMGWTGNGYTF | TGTGCCAGCAGTTCGATGGGGTGGACAGGGAATGGCTACACCTTC | TRBJ1-2 | many | TRBV28 | TRBD1
CSAPDQNTEAFF | TGCAGTGCCCCGGACCAGAACACTGAAGCTTTCTTT | TRBJ1-1 | many | TRBV20-1 | .
CASTGQVYGYTF | TGTGCCAGCACCGGACAGGTCTATGGCTACACCTTC | TRBJ1-2 | many | TRBV6-1 | TRBD1
CASSSRRDGIQYF | TGTGCCAGCAGTTCACGAAGGGATGGCATTCAGTACTTC | TRBJ2-4 | many | TRBV12-3/TRBV12-4 | .
CSAGQGMVGNTIYF | TGCAGTGCAGGGCAGGGGATGGTTGGAAACACCATATATTTT | TRBJ1-3 | many | TRBV20-1 | .
CASSSGQGGSPLHF | TGTGCCAGCAGTTCGGGACAGGGTGGGTCACCCCTCCACTTT | TRBJ1-6 | many | TRBV28 | TRBD1
CSARNRGHEKLFF | TGCAGTGCTAGGAACAGGGGGCATGAAAAACTGTTTTTT | TRBJ1-4 | many | TRBV20-1 | TRBD1
CAISESGVRLYEQYF | TGTGCCATCAGTGAATCAGGAGTCAGACTTTACGAGCAGTACTTC | TRBJ2-7 | many | TRBV10-3 | .
CSARGVAYEQYF | TGCAGTGCTAGAGGGGTAGCCTACGAGCAGTACTTC | TRBJ2-7 | many | TRBV20-1 | .
CASSLGTGTNYGYTF | TGCGCCAGCAGCTTGGGCACAGGGACTAACTATGGCTACACCTTC | TRBJ1-2 | many | TRBV5-1 | .
CASSTNSGRNTGELFF | TGCGCCAGCAGCACGAATAGCGGGAGGAACACCGGGGAGCTGTTTTTT | TRBJ2-2 | many | TRBV5-1 | TRBD2
CASSGRTSGNYEQYF | TGTGCCAGCAGTGGCCGGACTAGCGGAAACTACGAGCAGTACTTC | TRBJ2-7 | many | TRBV6-5 | TRBD2
CASSPTGESNQPQHF | TGTGCCAGCAGTCCTACGGGGGAGAGCAATCAGCCCCAGCATTTT | TRBJ1-5 | many | TRBV6-5 | .
CASSPGHVGNTIYF | TGCGCCAGCAGCCCCGGACATGTTGGAAACACCATATATTTT | TRBJ1-3 | many | TRBV5-1 | .
CASSSRGSGIQYF | TGTGCCAGCAGTTCGCGGGGATCCGGGATTCAGTACTTC | TRBJ2-4 | many | TRBV28 | .
CASSLRDSLRNEQFF | TGTGCCAGCAGCTTAAGGGACTCCCTAAGAAATGAGCAGTTCTTC | TRBJ2-1 | . | TRBV5-6 | .
CSARDHGGGTRNQPQHF | TGCAGTGCTAGAGATCATGGGGGCGGGACACGCAATCAGCCCCAGCATTTT | TRBJ1-5 | many | TRBV20-1 | .
CATSRDRGAVNEKLFF | TGTGCCACCAGCAGAGATCGGGGGGCGGTGAATGAAAAACTGTTTTTT | TRBJ1-4 | many | TRBV15 | .
CSAQIPGQMKEQFF | TGCAGTGCCCAAATACCGGGACAGATGAAGGAGCAGTTCTTC | TRBJ2-1 | many | TRBV20-1 | TRBD1
CASSDSEIYEQYF | TGTGCCAGCTCCGACAGCGAAATCTACGAGCAGTACTTC | TRBJ2-7 | many | TRBV18 | .
CASSSTGGEQYF | TGTGCCAGCAGCTCCACAGGGGGCGAGCAGTACTTC | TRBJ2-7 | many | TRBV27 | TRBD1
CSARPGTGGDQPQHF | TGCAGTGCTAGACCCGGGACAGGGGGCGATCAGCCCCAGCATTTT | TRBJ1-5 | many | TRBV20-1 | TRBD1
CASSPRGGYNEKLFF | TGTGCCAGCAGCCCTCGTGGCGGGTATAATGAAAAACTGTTTTTT | TRBJ1-4 | many | TRBV7-6 | .
CASSQRIYGYTF | TGTGCCAGCAGCCAGAGAATCTATGGCTACACCTTC | TRBJ1-2 | many | TRBV3-1 | .
CASSFAGLDNEQFF | TGCGCCAGCAGCTTCGCAGGACTGGACAATGAGCAGTTCTTC | TRBJ2-1 | . | TRBV5-1 | .
CASSSRGDETQYF | TGTGCCAGCAGCTCCCGAGGGGATGAGACCCAGTACTTC | TRBJ2-5 | many | TRBV7-8 | .
CASRVTGSERAPLHF | TGTGCCAGCAGGGTCACAGGGTCGGAGCGGGCACCCCTCCACTTT | TRBJ1-6 | few | TRBV2 | .
CASSVAGGETEAFF | TGTGCCAGCAGCGTAGCAGGGGGTGAGACTGAAGCTTTCTTT | TRBJ1-1 | many | TRBV9 | TRBD1
CASSQAGPETQYF | TGCGCCAGCAGCCAAGCAGGTCCGGAGACCCAGTACTTC | TRBJ2-5 | many | TRBV4-1 | .